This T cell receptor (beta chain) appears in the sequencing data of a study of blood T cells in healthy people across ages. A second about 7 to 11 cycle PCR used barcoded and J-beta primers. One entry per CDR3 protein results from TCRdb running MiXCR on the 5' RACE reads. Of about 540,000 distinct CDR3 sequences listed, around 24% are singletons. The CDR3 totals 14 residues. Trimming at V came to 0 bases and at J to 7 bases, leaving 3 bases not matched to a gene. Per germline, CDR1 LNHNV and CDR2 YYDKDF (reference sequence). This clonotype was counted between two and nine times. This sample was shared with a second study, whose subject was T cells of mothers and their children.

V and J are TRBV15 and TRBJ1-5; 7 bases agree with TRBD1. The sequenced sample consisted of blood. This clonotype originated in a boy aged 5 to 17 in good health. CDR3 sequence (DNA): TGTGCCACCAGCAGAGACAGGGGGGGACAGCCCCAGCATTTT. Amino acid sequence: CATSRDRGGQPQHF.